This is a list of T cell receptor beta chains from one sample in a study of tissue T cells after allogeneic stem cell transplantation. Assay used: immunoSEQ multiplex PCR; TCRdb lists only in-frame clones, some missing. The table lists 700 to 850 clones, roughly 44% of them singletons. The sample was ileal tissue, taken at autopsy. These receptors were collected from a female patient aged 35 to 69 with steroid-refractory graft-versus-host disease after an allogeneic stem cell transplant. Some T cells may have originated in the graft donor. Both conserved end residues are part of each CDR3. D genes are given only for firm matches. Clone size is stated in some rows and not others, as once, few, many or a class when expanded.

12	.	TRBV7-9	TRBJ1-1	.	TGTGCCAGCAGCTTAAGTAACACTGAAGCTTTCTTT	CASSLSNTEAFF
16	.	TRBV18	TRBJ2-1	.	TGTGCCAGCTCACCCTTGGGACAAAGCTCCTACAATGAGCAGTTCTTC	CASSPLGQSSYNEQFF
15	.	TRBV28	TRBJ1-1	.	TGTGCCAGCAGTTCACCGCAAGGTCTGAGGACTGAAGCTTTCTTT	CASSSPQGLRTEAFF
15	.	TRBV28	TRBJ2-6	.	TGTGCCAGCAGTTTTGGGACCTCTGGGGCCAACGTCCTGACTTTC	CASSFGTSGANVLTF
12	.	TRBV12-3/TRBV12-4	TRBJ2-5	.	TGTGCCAGCAGCCCGCAGAGCTATACCCAGTACTTC	CASSPQSYTQYF
15	.	TRBV30	TRBJ1-3	few	TGTGCCTGGAGGGATGACAGTTACTCTGGAAACACCATATATTTT	CAWRDDSYSGNTIYF
15	TRBD2	TRBV11-2	TRBJ2-1	.	TGTGCCAGCAGCTTGGGGACTAGCGGGAGTGTTGAGCAGTTCTTC	CASSLGTSGSVEQFF
12	.	TRBV2	TRBJ2-5	.	TGTGCCAGCAGCGCGACCTGGGAGACCCAGTACTTC	CASSATWETQYF
13	.	TRBV7-3	TRBJ2-2	few	TGTGCCAGCAGCTTAACTAACACCGGGGAGCTGTTTTTT	CASSLTNTGELFF
14	.	TRBV7-9	TRBJ1-1	once	TGTGCCAGCAGCTTGGGGGTCATGAACACTGAAGCTTTCTTT	CASSLGVMNTEAFF
11	.	TRBV6-5	TRBJ1-2	.	TGTGCCAGCGGAAAGGACTATGGCTACACCTTC	CASGKDYGYTF
15	.	TRBV19	TRBJ1-5	large	TGTGCCAGTAGCAAAGACAGTACCCAACTTCAGCCCCAGCATTTT	CASSKDSTQLQPQHF
14	TRBD1	TRBV2	TRBJ2-7	large	TGTGCCAGCAGGCCCCAGGGGGCGGCTTACGAGCAGTACTTC	CASRPQGAAYEQYF
17	.	TRBV18	TRBJ1-2	.	TGTGCCAGCTCAGAGCTACGGGGCGTCGGCTTTAACTATGGCTACACCTTC	CASSELRGVGFNYGYTF
15	.	TRBV15	TRBJ2-5	once	TGTGCCACCAGCTACACAGGGGGGGGGAGAGAGACCCAGTACTTC	CATSYTGGGRETQYF
12	.	TRBV11-3	TRBJ1-1	.	TGTGCCACCAGGGGACCGAACACTGAAGCTTTCTTT	CATRGPNTEAFF
17	.	TRBV7-9	TRBJ1-3	.	TGTGCCAGCAGCATTGACAGGATCTACTACTCTGGAAACACCATATATTTT	CASSIDRIYYSGNTIYF
13	.	TRBV7-3	TRBJ2-3	few	TGTGCCAGCAGCCCCCGCCGGGAAGATACGCAGTATTTT	CASSPRREDTQYF
15	.	TRBV7-6	TRBJ2-5	medium-sized	TGTGCCAGCAGCCCGAGACAGACAATCTTGGAGACCCAGTACTTC	CASSPRQTILETQYF
14	.	TRBV4-3	TRBJ1-1	large	TGCGCCAGCAGCCGAGCCTGGGGAAACACTGAAGCTTTCTTT	CASSRAWGNTEAFF
11	.	TRBV3-1/TRBV3-2	TRBJ2-7	large	TGTGCCAGCAGCCAATGGACCGAGCAGTACTTC	CASSQWTEQYF
14	TRBD1	TRBV27	TRBJ2-7	few	TGTGCCAGCAGTCTCCGGGACAGGGTCTACGAGCAGTACTTC	CASSLRDRVYEQYF
14	.	TRBV5-1	TRBJ1-1	.	TGCGCCAGCAGCTTGGGCGTTCCTTCCACTGAAGCTTTCTTT	CASSLGVPSTEAFF
16	.	TRBV23-1	TRBJ1-6	large	TGCGCCAGCAGTCAATCGGCGTGCTCCTATAATTCACCCCTCCACTTT	CASSQSACSYNSPLHF
16	TRBD1	TRBV6-5	TRBJ1-2	.	TGTGCCAGCAGTTCCAGGGACAGGCGGGACCACTATGGCTACACCTTC	CASSSRDRRDHYGYTF
15	TRBD2	TRBV3-1/TRBV3-2	TRBJ2-5	.	TGTGCCAGCAGCCAGTCTAGCGGGAGTTTAGAGACCCAGTACTTC	CASSQSSGSLETQYF
16	.	TRBV3-1/TRBV3-2	TRBJ1-4	few	TGTGCCAGCAGCCAAGATCCCGGGTGGAGGGATGAAAAACTGTTTTTT	CASSQDPGWRDEKLFF
13	.	TRBV29-1	TRBJ1-1	.	TGCAGCGTTGGCCGGGACGGCTACACTGAAGCTTTCTTT	CSVGRDGYTEAFF
13	.	TRBV4-3	TRBJ1-1	.	TGCGCCAGCAGCCCTCGGGAGAACACTGAAGCTTTCTTT	CASSPRENTEAFF
12	.	TRBV12-5	TRBJ2-3	.	TGTGCTAGTGGCCGGGTCTCAGATACGCAGTATTTT	CASGRVSDTQYF
15	.	TRBV19	TRBJ1-3	.	TGTGCCAGTAGTTCGACAGGAGTCTCTGGAAACACCATATATTTT	CASSSTGVSGNTIYF
13	TRBD2	TRBV5-5	TRBJ2-5	few	TGTGCCAGCAGCTTCTTAGCGGGGTCGGCTCAGTACTTC	CASSFLAGSAQYF
14	.	TRBV5-1	TRBJ1-4	medium-sized	TGCGCCAGCAGCTTGGACGGGTTTAATGAAAAACTGTTTTTT	CASSLDGFNEKLFF
15	TRBD2	TRBV5-5	TRBJ2-2	.	TGTGCCAGCAGCCGTACTAGCGGGAAGGACGGGGAGCTGTTTTTT	CASSRTSGKDGELFF
12	TRBD1	TRBV7-9	TRBJ1-2	.	TGTGCCACCCGGGGCAGGGGGCCTGGCTACACCTTC	CATRGRGPGYTF
12	.	TRBV25-1	TRBJ1-2	.	TGTGCCAGCAGACAGAGCCCCTATGGCTACACCTTC	CASRQSPYGYTF
16	TRBD1	TRBV5-1	TRBJ2-3	large	TGCGCCAGCAGCTTGGGCCAGGGACAGGGAACAGATACGCAGTATTTT	CASSLGQGQGTDTQYF
12	TRBD1	TRBV24-1	TRBJ2-4	large	TGTGCCACCAGTGATTTGGTGACAGGGTGGTACTTC	CATSDLVTGWYF